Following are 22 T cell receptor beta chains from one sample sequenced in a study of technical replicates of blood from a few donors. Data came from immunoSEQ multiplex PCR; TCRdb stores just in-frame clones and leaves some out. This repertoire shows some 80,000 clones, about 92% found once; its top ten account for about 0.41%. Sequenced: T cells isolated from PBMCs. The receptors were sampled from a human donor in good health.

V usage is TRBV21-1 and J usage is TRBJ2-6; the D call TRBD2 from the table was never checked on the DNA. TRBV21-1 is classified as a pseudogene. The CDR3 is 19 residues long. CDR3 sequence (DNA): TGTGCCAGCAGCAGGACTAGCGGGAGTAAACCCCCTGGGGCCAACGTCCTGACTTTC. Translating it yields CASSRTSGSKPPGANVLTF.

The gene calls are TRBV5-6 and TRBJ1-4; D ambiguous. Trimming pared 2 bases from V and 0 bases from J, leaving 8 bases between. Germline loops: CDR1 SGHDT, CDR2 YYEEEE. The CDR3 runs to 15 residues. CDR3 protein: CASSFWLATNEKLFF. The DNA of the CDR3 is TGTGCCAGCAGCTTCTGGCTAGCAACTAATGAAAAACTGTTTTTT.

CDR3 bases: TGTGCCAGCAGTGATTTCGGGTATAAGGCTTTCTTT. Protein: CASSDFGYKAFF. This chain uses TRBV25-1 with TRBJ1-1, with D hard to call. Germline loops: CDR1 MGHDK, CDR2 SYGVNS. This CDR3 has 12 amino acids. V lost 3 bases and J lost 11, with 13 bases in between.

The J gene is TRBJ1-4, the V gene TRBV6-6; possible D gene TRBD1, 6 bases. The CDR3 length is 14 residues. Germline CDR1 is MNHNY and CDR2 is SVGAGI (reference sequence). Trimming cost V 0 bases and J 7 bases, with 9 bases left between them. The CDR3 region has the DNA TGTGCCAGCAGTTACTCGAGGGGGACTGAAAAACTGTTTTTT. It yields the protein CASSYSRGTEKLFF.

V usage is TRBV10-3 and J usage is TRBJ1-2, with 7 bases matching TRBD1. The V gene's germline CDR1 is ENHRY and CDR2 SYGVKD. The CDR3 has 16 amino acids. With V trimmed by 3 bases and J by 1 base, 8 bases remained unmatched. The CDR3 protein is CAISDQGTEINYGYTF. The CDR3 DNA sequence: TGTGCCATCAGTGATCAGGGGACAGAGATTAACTATGGCTACACCTTC.

CDR3 coding DNA: TGTGCCAGCAGATATGAGACAGGGTATGGCTACACCTTC. Translated: CASRYETGYGYTF. The chain couples TRBV7-2 to TRBJ1-2; 7 bases are shared with TRBD1. The trim removed 6 bases at V and 5 bases at J, leaving 6 bases unmatched. Germline CDR1 is SGHTA and CDR2 is FQGNSA. CDR3 length: 13 residues.

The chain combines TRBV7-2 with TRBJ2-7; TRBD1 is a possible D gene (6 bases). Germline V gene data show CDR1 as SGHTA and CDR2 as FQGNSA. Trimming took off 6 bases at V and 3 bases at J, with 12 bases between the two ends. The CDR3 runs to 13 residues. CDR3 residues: CASRPTGIYEQYF. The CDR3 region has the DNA TGTGCCAGCAGGCCAACAGGGATCTACGAGCAGTACTTC.

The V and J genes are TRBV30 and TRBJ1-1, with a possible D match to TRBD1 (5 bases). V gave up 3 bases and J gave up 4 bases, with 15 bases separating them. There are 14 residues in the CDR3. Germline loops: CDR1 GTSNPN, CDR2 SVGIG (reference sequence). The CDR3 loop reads CAWSPGYESTEAFF. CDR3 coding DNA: TGTGCCTGGAGCCCAGGGTATGAAAGCACTGAAGCTTTCTTT.

This chain's CDR3 is CASSEGRGWLAGLGTDTQYF. The CDR3 DNA reads TGTGCCAGCAGTGAAGGGAGAGGGTGGCTAGCGGGGTTGGGCACAGATACGCAGTATTTT. The chain links TRBV6-1 to TRBJ2-3; 9 positions agree with TRBD2. The length of the CDR3 is 20 residues. Trimming removed 1 base from V and 1 base from J; junction bases left unmatched: 15. The germline gives CDR1 MNHNS, CDR2 SASEGT.

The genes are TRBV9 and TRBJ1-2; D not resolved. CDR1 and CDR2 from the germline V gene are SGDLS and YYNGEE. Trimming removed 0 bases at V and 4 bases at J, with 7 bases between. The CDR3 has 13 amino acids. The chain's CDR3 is CASSVGAGYGYTF. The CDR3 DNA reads TGTGCCAGCAGCGTAGGCGCAGGCTATGGCTACACCTTC.

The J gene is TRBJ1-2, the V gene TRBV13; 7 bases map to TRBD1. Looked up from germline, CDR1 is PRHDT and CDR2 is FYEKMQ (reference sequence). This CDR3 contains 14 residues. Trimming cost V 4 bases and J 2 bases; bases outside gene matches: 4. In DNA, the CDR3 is TGTGCCAGCAGCTCAGAGACAGGGAACTATGGCTACACCTTC. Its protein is CASSSETGNYGYTF.

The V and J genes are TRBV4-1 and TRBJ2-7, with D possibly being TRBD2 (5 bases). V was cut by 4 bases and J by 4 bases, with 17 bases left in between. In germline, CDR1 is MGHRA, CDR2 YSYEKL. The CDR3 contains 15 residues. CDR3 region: CASSRQLYRGYEQYF. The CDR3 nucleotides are TGCGCCAGCAGCCGGCAACTCTATCGAGGGTACGAGCAGTACTTC.

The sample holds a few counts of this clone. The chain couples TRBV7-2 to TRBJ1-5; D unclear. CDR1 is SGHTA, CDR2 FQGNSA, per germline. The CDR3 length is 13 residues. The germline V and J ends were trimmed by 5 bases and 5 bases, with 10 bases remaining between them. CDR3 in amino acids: CASSGNGDQPQHF. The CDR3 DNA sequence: TGTGCCAGCAGCGGTAACGGGGATCAGCCCCAGCATTTT.

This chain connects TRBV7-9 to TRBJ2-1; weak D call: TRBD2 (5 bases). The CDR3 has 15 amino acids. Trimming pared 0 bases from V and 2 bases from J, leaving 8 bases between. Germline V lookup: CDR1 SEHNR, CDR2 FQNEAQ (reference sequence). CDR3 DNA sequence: TGTGCCAGCAGCTTAGCACTCGGGACCTACAATGAGCAGTTCTTC. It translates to CASSLALGTYNEQFF.

CDR3 DNA sequence: TGTGCCAGCAGCCCCGGCCCAGGGGAAAGGGGCTACACCTTC. It yields the protein CASSPGPGERGYTF. The V call is TRBV6-5, the J call TRBJ1-2, with D maybe TRBD1 (6 bases). The V gene lost 6 bases and the J gene lost 8 bases, with 19 bases spanning the gap. Germline V CDR1 and CDR2: MNHEY, SVGAGI. This CDR3 has 14 amino acids.

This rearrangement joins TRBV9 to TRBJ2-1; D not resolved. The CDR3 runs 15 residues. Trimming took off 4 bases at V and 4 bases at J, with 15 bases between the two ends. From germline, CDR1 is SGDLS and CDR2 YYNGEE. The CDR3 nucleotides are TGTGCCAGCAGCATCAGTACCGCGGCTTACAATGAGCAGTTCTTC. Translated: CASSISTAAYNEQFF.

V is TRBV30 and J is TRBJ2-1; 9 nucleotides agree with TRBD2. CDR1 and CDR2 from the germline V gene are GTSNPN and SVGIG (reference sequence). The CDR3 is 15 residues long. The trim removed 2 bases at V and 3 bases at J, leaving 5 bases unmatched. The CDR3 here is CAWSYKRGVYNEQFF. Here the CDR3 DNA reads TGTGCCTGGAGTTATAAGCGGGGGGTCTACAATGAGCAGTTCTTC.

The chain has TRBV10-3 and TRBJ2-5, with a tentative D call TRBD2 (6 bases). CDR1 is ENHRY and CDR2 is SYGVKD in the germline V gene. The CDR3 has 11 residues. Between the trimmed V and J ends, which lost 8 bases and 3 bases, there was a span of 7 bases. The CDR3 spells CAIRGEETQYF. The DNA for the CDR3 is TGTGCCATCCGCGGGGAAGAGACCCAGTACTTC.

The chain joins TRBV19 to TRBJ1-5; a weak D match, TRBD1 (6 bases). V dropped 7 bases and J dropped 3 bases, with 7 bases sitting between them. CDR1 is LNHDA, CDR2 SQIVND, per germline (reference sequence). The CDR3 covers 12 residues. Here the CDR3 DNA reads TGTGCCAGTAACAGGGCCAATCAGCCCCAGCATTTT. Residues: CASNRANQPQHF.

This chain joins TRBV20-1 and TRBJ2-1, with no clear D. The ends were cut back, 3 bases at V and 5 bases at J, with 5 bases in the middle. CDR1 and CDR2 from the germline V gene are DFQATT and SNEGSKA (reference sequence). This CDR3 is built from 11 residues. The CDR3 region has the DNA TGCAGTGCTAGTAGCCACAATGAGCAGTTCTTC. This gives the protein CSASSHNEQFF.

CDR3 amino acids: CASSESGRASTDTQYF. For the CDR3, the DNA is TGTGCCAGCAGCGAAAGCGGGAGGGCCAGCACAGATACGCAGTATTTT. The genes are TRBV9 and TRBJ2-3, with 10 bases that match TRBD2. The CDR3 is 16 residues long. Germline V gives CDR1 SGDLS, CDR2 YYNGEE. Trimming took 3 bases from V and 0 from J; bases not matched to a gene: 4.

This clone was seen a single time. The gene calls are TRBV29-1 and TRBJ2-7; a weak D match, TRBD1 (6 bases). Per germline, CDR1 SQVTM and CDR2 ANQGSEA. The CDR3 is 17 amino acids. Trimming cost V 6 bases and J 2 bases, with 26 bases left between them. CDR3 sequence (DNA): TGCAGCGTCCGATCCCGATCGACAGGAGAAGGCCCCTACGAGCAGTACTTC. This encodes CSVRSRSTGEGPYEQYF.